This TCR beta chain was recorded in a study of STAT5B mutations in CD4+ large granular lymphocyte leukemia. Broader study findings: TRBV06-family usage was enriched in top patient clones (8/27) versus controls (2/35). Main leukemic clonotypes were patient-specific, but roughly 23% appeared at low frequency elsewhere.

Only in-frame clones appear in the TCRdb table, and some are missing; sequencing was by immunoSEQ multiplex PCR. This table has roughly 1,500 clones, roughly four fifths appearing once. Worth noting for this clone: Its matching antigen is unknown.

This CDR3 has 15 amino acids. Germline V lookup: CDR1 WSHSY, CDR2 SAAADI. V was trimmed by 3 bases and J by 4 bases, leaving 16 bases between them. Depending on availability, patient cells were bead-separated fractions or unselected PBMC. The chain recombines TRBV10-2 with TRBJ2-7; weak D call: TRBD2 (7 bases). Sequenced sample: PBMCs. The clonotype comes from a woman aged 70-85 years with CD4+ T-cell large granular lymphocyte leukemia. The CDR3 nucleotides read TGCGCCAGCAGTGACACTGGGGGGGCAAGGTACGAGCAGTACTTC. It yields the protein CASSDTGGARYEQYF.